This T cell receptor (beta chain) was captured in a study of cytomegalovirus exposure and HLA in healthy donors. The study's findings and limits: Evidence from a later analysis indicated that most CMV-associated TCR beta chains looked HLA-restricted. Using a false discovery rate of 0.05, a later analysis showed that fewer than 20,000 TCR beta sequences were associated with HLA alleles.

With respect to this clone: Its specificity is not known.

Primers included in the PCR were 60 Vbeta and 13 Jbeta primers. Produced via immunoSEQ multiplex PCR; TCRdb's table is partial and in-frame only. Of some 250,000 clones in the sample, 82% were seen once. Looked up from germline, CDR1 is MNHEY and CDR2 is SMNVEV (reference sequence). This CDR3 is 19 amino acids long. The ends lost 1 base at V and 1 base at J; junction bases unmatched: 10. The gene calls are TRBV27 and TRBJ2-2; 9 bases agree with TRBD2. Sequences were obtained from PBMCs. The receptor was derived from a woman aged 40 to 50 in good health and CMV-seropositive. The CDR3 coding sequence is TGTGCCAGCAGTTTATTTGGCGGGCTAGCGGGAAGGAACACCGGGGAGCTGTTTTTT. This translates into CASSLFGGLAGRNTGELFF.